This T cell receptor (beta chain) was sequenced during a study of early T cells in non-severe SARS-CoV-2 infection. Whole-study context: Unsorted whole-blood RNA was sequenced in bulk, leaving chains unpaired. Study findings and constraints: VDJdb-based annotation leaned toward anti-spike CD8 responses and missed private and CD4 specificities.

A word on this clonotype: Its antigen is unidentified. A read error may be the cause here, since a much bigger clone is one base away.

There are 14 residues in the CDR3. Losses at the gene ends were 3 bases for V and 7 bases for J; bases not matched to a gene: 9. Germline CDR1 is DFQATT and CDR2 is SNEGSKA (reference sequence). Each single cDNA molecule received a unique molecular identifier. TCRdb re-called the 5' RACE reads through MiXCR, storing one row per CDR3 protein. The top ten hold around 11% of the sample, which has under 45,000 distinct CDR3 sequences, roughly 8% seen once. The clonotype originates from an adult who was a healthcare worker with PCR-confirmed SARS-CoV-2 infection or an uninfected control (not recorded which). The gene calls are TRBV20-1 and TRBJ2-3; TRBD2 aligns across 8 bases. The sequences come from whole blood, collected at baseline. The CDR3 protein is CSARTSEVSYTQYF. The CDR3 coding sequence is TGCAGTGCTAGGACTAGCGAAGTCTCATATACGCAGTATTTT.